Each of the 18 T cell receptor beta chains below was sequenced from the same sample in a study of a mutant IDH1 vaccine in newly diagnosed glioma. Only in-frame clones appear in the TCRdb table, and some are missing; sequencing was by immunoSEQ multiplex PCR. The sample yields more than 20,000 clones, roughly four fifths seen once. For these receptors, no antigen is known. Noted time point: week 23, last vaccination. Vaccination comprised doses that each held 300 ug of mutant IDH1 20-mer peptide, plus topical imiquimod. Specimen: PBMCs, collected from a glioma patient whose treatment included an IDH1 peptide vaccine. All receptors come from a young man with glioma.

The CDR3 is CASSAAPGLGEQYF. The CDR3 nucleotides read TGCGCCAGCAGCGCCGCTCCGGGACTGGGCGAGCAGTACTTC. This chain links TRBV5-1 with TRBJ2-7; TRBD2 is a possible D gene (6 bases). CDR3 length equals 14 residues. Germline lookup yields CDR1 SGHRS and CDR2 YFSETQ. The V end lost 4 bases, the J end lost 6 bases, and 17 bases lay between the germline ends.

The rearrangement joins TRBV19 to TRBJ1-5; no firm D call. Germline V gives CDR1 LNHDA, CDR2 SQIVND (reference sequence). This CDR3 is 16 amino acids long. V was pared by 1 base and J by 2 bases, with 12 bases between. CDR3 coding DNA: TGTGCCAGTAGTATAGGACCATCCGTAGGCAATCAGCCCCAGCATTTT. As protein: CASSIGPSVGNQPQHF.

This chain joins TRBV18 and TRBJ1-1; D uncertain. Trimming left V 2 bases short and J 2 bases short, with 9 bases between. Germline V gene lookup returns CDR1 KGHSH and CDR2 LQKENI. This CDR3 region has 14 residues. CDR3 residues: CASSPTLPNTEAFF. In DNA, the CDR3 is TGTGCCAGCTCACCAACCCTTCCTAACACTGAAGCTTTCTTT.

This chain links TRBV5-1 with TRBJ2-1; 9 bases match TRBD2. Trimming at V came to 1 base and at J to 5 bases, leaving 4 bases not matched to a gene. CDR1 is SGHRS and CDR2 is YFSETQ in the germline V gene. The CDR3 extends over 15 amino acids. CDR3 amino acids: CASSLKLAGDNEQFF. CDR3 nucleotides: TGCGCCAGCAGCTTGAAGTTAGCGGGGGACAATGAGCAGTTCTTC.

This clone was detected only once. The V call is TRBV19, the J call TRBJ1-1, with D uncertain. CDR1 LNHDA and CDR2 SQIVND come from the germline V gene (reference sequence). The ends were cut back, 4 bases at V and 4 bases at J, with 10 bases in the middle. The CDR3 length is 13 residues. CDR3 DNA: TGTGCCAGTAGTAGTGCGGTGGGCACTGAAGCTTTCTTT. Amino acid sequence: CASSSAVGTEAFF.

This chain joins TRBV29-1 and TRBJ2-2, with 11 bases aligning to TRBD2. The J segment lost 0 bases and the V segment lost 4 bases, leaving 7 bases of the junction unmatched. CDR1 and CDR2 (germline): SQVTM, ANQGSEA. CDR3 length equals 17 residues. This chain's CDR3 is CSVGGLADIANTGELFF. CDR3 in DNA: TGCAGCGTTGGGGGACTAGCGGACATCGCGAACACCGGGGAGCTGTTTTTT.

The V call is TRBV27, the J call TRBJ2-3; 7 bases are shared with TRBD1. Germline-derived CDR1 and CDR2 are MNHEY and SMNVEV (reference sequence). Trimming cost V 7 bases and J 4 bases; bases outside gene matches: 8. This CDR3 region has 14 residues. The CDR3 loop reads CASTKDRAADTQYF. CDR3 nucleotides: TGTGCCAGCACCAAAGACAGGGCGGCAGATACGCAGTATTTT.

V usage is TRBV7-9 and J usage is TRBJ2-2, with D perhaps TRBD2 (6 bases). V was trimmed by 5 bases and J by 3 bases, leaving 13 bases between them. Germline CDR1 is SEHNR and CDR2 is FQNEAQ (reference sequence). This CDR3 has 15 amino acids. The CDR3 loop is CASSPGSYHTGELFF. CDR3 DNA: TGTGCCAGCAGCCCCGGGAGCTATCACACCGGGGAGCTGTTTTTT.

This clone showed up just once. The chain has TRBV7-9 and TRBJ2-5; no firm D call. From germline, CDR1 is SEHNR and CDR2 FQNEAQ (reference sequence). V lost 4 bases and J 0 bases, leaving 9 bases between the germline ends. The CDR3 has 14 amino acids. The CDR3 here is CASSSARDQETQYF. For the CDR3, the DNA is TGTGCCAGCAGCTCGGCTAGAGACCAAGAGACCCAGTACTTC.

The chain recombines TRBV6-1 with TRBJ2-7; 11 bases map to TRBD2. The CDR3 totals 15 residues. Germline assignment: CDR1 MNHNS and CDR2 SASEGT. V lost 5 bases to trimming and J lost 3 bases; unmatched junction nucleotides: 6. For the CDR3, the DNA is TGTGCCAGCAGTATCTCTAGCGGGAGGCTCTACGAGCAGTACTTC. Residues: CASSISSGRLYEQYF.

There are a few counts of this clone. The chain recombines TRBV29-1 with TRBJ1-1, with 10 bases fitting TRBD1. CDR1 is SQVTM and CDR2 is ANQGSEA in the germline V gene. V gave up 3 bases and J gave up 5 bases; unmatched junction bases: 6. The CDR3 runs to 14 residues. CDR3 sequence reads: CSVEGQGMGTEAFF. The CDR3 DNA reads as TGCAGCGTTGAGGGACAGGGGATGGGGACTGAAGCTTTCTTT.

The CDR3 bases are TGTGCTAGTGGTTTGTCGGATCAGCCCCAGCATTTT. This codes for CASGLSDQPQHF. The chain recombines TRBV12-5 with TRBJ1-5; the D is unclear. CDR1 and CDR2 from the germline V gene are LGHNT and FRNRAP. The V gene lost 2 bases and the J gene lost 5 bases, with 4 bases spanning the gap. This CDR3 is 12 amino acids long.

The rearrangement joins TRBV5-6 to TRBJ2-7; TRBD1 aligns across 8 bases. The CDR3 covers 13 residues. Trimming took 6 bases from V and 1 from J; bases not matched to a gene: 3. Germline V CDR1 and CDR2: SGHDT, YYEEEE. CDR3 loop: CASIRTGSYEQYF. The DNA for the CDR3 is TGTGCCAGCATCCGGACAGGGTCCTACGAGCAGTACTTC.

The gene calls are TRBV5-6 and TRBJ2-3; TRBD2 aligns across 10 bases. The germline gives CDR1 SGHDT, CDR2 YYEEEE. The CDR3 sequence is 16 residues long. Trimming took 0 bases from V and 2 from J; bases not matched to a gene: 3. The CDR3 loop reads CASSLATSGITDTQYF. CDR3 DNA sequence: TGTGCCAGCAGCTTGGCCACTAGCGGGATCACAGATACGCAGTATTTT.

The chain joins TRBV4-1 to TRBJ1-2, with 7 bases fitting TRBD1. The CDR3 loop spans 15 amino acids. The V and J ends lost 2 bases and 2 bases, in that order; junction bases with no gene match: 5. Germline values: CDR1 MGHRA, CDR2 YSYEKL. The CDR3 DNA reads TGCGCCAGCAGCCAACCCGACAGGGCCAACTATGGCTACACCTTC. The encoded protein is CASSQPDRANYGYTF.

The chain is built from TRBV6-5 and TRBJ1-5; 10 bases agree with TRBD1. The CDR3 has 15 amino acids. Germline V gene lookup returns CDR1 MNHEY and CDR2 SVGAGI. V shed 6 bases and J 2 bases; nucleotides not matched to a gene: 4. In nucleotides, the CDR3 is TGTGCCAGCAGCGGACAGGGGGGAGGCAATCAGCCCCAGCATTTT. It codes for CASSGQGGGNQPQHF.

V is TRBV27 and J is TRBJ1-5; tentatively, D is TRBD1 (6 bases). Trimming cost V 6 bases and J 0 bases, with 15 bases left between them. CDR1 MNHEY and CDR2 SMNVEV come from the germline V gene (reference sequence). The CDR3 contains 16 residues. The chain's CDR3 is CASSLGGTYSNQPQHF. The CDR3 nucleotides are TGTGCCAGCAGCTTAGGGGGAACCTATAGCAATCAGCCCCAGCATTTT.

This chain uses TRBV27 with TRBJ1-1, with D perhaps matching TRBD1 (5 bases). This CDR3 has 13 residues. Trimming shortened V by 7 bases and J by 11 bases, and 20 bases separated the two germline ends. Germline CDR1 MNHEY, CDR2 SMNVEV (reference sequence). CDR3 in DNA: TGTGCCAGCAACGTAAAGGGGCCCTGGGGGGCTTTCTTT. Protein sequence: CASNVKGPWGAFF.